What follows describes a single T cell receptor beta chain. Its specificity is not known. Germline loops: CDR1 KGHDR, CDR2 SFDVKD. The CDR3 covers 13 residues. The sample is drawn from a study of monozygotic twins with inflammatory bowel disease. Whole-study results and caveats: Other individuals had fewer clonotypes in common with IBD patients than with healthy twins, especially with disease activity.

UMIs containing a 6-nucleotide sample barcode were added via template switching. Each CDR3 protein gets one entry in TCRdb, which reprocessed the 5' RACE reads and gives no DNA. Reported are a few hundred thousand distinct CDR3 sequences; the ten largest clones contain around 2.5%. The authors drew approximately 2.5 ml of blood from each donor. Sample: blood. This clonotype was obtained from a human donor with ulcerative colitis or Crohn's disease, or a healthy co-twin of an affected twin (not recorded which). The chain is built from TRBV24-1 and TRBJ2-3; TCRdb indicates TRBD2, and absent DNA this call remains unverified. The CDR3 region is CAIGPDRTDTQYF.